This T cell receptor beta chain was captured by sequencing in a study of T cell responses to AZD1222 COVID-19 vaccine. Study conclusions and caveats: Spike-specific TCR breadth and depth both grew after two AZD1222 doses. Clonal diversity was possibly underestimated, and white British individuals and females predominated among donors.

To note about this clone: The target antigen is unknown.

Method: immunoSEQ multiplex PCR; TCRdb's copy keeps in-frame clones and lacks some. The data contain some 130,000 clones, 93% of them singletons. This clonotype originated in an adult in good health. The material was peripheral blood, obtained on day 0 of AZD1222 vaccination.

As DNA, the CDR3 is TGTGCCAGCAGCTCAGGGGGTCTCTCACCCCTCCACTTT. It encodes CASSSGGLSPLHF. The chain has TRBV7-9 and TRBJ1-6; 7 bases map to TRBD1. Germline V gives CDR1 SEHNR, CDR2 FQNEAQ (reference sequence). V shed 4 bases, J shed 10 bases, and the junction held 4 bases outside the gene matches. CDR3 length: 13 residues.